The clone carrying this T cell receptor beta chain was picked up a small number of times. Germline assignment: CDR1 MDHEN and CDR2 SYDVKM. Trimming stripped 6 bases from V and 1 base from J, with 10 bases between. The CDR3 is made up of 15 amino acids. The sample originates from a study of control samples from healthy donors and cancer patients. This table comes from immunoSEQ multiplex PCR, and its TCRdb copy is limited to in-frame clones, with some not included. The sample has 20,000 to 25,000 clones; more than 70% are singletons. Sequencing input: PBMCs. This TCR was sampled from a woman aged 55-70 years with head and neck cancer. This chain connects TRBV28 to TRBJ2-6; no definite D call. The CDR3 nucleotides read TGTGCCAGCAGCCCCGACCGGTCTGGGGCCAACGTCCTGACTTTC. Protein: CASSPDRSGANVLTF.